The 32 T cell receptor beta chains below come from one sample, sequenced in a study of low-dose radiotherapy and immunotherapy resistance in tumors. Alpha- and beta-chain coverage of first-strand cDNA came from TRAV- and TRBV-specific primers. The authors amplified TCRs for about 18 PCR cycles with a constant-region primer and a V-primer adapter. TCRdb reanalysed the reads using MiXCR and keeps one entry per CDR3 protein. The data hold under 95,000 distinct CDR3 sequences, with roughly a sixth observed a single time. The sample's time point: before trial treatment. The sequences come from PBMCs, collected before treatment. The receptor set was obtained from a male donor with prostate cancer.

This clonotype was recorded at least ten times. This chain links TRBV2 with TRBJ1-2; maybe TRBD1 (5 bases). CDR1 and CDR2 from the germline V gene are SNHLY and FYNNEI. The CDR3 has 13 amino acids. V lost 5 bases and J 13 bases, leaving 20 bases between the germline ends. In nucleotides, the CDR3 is TGTGCCAGCAGTCCGGGGGACTACTATGGATCCACCTTC. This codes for CASSPGDYYGSTF.

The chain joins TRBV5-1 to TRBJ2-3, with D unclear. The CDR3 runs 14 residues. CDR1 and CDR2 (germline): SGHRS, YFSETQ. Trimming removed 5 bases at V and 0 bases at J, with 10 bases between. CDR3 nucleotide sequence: TGCGCCAGCAGGGAAGGAGCCAGCACAGATACGCAGTATTTT. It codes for CASREGASTDTQYF.

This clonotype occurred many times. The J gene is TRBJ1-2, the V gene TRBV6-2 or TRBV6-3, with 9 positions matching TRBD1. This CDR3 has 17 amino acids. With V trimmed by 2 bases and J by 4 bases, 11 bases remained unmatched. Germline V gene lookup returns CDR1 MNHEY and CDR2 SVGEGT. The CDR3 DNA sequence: TGTGCCAGCAGTTACACCCCCCTAACGGACAGGGGCTATGGCTACACCTTC. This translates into CASSYTPLTDRGYGYTF.

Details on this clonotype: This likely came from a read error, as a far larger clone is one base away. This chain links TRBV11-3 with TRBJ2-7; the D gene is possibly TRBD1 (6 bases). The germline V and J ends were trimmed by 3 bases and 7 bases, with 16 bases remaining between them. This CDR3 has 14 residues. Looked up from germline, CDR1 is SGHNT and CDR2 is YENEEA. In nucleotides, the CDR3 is TGTGCCAGCAGCTTGGGGGCACCGGGTAATGAGCAGTACTTC. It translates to CASSLGAPGNEQYF.

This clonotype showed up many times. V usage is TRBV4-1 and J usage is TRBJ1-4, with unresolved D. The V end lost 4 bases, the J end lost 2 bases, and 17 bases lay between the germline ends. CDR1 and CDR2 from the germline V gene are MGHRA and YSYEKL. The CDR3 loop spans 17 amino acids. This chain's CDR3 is CASSLLALPVTNEKLFF. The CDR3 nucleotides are TGCGCCAGCAGCCTTTTGGCTCTACCGGTGACTAATGAAAAACTGTTTTTT.

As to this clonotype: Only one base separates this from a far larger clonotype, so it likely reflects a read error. The chain's CDR3 is CVSSPPPTEPNTGELFF. The CDR3 DNA is TGTGTCAGCAGTCCCCCCCCGACGGAACCGAACACCGGGGAGCTGTTTTTT. The chain uses TRBV6-1 and TRBJ2-2; no reliable D call. This CDR3 has 17 amino acids. The germline CDR1 and CDR2 sequences are MNHNS and SASEGT.

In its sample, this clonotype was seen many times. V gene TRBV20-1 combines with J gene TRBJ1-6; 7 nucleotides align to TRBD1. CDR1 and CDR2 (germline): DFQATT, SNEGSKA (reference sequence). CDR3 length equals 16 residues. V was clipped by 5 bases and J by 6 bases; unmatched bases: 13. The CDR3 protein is CSAQRGGQEPNSPLHF. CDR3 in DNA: TGCAGTGCTCAAAGAGGAGGACAGGAACCTAATTCACCCCTCCACTTT.

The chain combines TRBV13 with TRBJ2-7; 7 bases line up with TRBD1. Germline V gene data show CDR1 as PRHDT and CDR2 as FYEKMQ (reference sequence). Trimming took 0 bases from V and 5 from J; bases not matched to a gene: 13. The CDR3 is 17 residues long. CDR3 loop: CASSLGKFQGVTDEQYF. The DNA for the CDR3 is TGTGCCAGCAGCTTAGGAAAGTTCCAGGGGGTAACCGACGAGCAGTACTTC.

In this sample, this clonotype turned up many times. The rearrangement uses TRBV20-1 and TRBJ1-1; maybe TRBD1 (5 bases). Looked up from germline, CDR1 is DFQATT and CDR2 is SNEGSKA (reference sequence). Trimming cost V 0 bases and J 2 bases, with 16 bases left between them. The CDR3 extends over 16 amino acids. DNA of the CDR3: TGCAGTGCTAGAGATTGGAGGGGTTCCCGAAACACTGAAGCTTTCTTT. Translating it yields CSARDWRGSRNTEAFF.

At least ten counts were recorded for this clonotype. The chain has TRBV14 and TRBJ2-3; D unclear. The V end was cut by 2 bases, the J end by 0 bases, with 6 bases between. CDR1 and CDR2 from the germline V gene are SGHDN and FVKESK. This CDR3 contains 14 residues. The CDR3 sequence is CASSQLLSTDTQYF. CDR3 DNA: TGTGCCAGCAGCCAACTCCTAAGCACAGATACGCAGTATTTT.

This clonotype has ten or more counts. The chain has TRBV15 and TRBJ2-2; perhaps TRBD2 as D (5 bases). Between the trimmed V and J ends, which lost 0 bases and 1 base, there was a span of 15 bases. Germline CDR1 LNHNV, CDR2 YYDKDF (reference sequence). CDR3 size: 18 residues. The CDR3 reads CATSREGVETKNTGELFF. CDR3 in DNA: TGTGCCACCAGCAGAGAGGGAGTAGAAACAAAGAACACCGGGGAGCTGTTTTTT.

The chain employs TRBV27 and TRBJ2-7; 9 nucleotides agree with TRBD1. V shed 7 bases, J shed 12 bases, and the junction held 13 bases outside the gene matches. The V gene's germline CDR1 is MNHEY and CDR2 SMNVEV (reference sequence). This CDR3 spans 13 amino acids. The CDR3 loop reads CASTPGQGAPTYF. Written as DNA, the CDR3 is TGTGCCAGCACGCCGGGACAGGGTGCTCCTACGTACTTC.

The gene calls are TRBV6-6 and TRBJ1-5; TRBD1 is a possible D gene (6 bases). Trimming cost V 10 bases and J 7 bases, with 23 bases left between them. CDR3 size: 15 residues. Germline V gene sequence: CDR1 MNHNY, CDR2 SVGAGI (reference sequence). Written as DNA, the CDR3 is TGTGCCAACAGCCTACCGGGGGGGCGCAGACAGCCCCAGCATTTT. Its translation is CANSLPGGRRQPQHF.

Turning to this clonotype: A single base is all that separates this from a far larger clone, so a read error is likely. In DNA form, the CDR3 reads TGTGCCAGCAGACCCCTGGGCCAGACCTTCTACGAGCAGTACTTC. Its translation: CASRPLGQTFYEQYF. This sequence joins TRBV6-2 or TRBV6-3 and TRBJ2-7; D uncertain. This CDR3 contains 15 residues. V was pared by 6 bases and J by 3 bases, with 18 bases between. In germline, CDR1 is MNHEY, CDR2 SVGEGT.

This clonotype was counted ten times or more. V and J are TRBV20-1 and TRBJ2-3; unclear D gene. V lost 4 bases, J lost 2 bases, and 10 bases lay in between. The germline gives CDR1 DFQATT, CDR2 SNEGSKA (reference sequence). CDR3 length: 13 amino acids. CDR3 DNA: TGCAGTGCTACCTTACTTATCACAGATACGCAGTATTTT. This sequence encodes CSATLLITDTQYF.

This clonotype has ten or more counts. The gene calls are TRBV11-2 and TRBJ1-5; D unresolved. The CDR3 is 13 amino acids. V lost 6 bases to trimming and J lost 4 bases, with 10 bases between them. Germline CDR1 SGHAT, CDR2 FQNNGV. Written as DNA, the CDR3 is TGTGCCAGCAGTACTGACGGGAATCAGCCCCAGCATTTT. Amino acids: CASSTDGNQPQHF.

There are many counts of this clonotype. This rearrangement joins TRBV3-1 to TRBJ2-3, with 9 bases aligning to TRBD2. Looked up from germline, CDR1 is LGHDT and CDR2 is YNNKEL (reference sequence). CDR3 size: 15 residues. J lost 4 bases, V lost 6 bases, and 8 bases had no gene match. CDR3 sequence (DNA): TGTGCCAGCAGACGGTATAGCGGGGGACCAGATACGCAGTATTTT. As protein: CASRRYSGGPDTQYF.

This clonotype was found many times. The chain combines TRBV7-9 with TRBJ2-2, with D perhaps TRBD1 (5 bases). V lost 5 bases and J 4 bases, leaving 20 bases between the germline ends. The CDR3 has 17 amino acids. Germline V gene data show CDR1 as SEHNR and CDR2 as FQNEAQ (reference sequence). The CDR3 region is CASSSDAGKQGTGELFF. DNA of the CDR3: TGTGCCAGCAGCAGCGATGCAGGGAAGCAGGGCACCGGGGAGCTGTTTTTT.

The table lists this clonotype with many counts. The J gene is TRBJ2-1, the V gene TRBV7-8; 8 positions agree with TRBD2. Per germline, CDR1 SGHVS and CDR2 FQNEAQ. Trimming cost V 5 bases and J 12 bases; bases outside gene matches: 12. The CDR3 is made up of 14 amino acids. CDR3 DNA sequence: TGTGCCAGCAGCGGGACGGGGACTAGTGTTCGGCAGTTCTTC. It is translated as CASSGTGTSVRQFF.

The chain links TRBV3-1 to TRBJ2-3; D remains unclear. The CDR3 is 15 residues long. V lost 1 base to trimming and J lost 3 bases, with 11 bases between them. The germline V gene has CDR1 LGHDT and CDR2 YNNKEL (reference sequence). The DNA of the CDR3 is TGTGCCAGCAGCCAAGGGACGGGCGTGACAGATACGCAGTATTTT. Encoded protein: CASSQGTGVTDTQYF.

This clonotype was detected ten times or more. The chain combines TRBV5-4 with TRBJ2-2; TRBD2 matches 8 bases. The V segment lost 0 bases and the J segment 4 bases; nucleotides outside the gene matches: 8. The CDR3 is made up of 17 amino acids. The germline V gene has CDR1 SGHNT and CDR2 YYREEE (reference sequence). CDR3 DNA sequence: TGTGCCAGCAGCTTGGAACCCCTAGCGGGCCTCACCGGGGAGCTGTTTTTT. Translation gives CASSLEPLAGLTGELFF.

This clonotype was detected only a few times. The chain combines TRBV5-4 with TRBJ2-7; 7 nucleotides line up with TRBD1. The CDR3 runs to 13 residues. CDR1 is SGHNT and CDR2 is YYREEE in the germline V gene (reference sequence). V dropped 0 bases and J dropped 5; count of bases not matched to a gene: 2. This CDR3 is CASSLDRGHEQYF. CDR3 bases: TGTGCCAGCAGCTTGGACAGGGGTCACGAGCAGTACTTC.

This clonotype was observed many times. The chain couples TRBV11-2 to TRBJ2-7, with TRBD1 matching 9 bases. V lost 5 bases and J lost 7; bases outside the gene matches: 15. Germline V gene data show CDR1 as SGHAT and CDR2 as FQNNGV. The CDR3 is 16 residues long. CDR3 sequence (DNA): TGTGCCAGCAGCAAAAGAACAGGGGGCGCTTCGGGAGAGCAGTACTTC. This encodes CASSKRTGGASGEQYF.

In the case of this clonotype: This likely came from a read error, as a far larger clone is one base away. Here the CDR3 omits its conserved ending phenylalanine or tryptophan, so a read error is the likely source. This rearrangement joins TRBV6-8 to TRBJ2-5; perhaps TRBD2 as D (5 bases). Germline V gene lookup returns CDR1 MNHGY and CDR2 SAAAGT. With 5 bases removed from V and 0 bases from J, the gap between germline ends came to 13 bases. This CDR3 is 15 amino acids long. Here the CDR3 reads CASSETAGYQETQYL. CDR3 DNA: TGTGCCAGCAGTGAAACGGCGGGCTACCAAGAGACCCAGTACTTG.

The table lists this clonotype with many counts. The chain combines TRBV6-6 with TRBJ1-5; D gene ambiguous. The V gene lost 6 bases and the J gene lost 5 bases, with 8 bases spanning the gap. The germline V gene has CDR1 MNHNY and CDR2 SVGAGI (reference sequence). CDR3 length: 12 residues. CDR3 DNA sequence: TGTGCCAGCAGCCCCCCAGATCAGCCCCAGCATTTT. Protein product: CASSPPDQPQHF.

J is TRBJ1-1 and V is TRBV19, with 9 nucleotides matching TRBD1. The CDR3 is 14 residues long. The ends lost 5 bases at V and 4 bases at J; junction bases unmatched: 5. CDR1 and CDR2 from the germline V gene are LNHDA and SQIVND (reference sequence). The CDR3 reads CASSAGTGFTEAFF. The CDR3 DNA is TGTGCCAGTAGTGCCGGGACAGGGTTCACTGAAGCTTTCTTT.

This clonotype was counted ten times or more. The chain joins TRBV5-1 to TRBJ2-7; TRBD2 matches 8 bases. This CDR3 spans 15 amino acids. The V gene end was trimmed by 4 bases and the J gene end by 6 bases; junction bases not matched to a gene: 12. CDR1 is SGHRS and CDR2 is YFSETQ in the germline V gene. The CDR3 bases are TGCGCCAGCAGCCTTGGAGGGGGACTAGGAGGCGAGCAGTACTTC. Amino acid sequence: CASSLGGGLGGEQYF.

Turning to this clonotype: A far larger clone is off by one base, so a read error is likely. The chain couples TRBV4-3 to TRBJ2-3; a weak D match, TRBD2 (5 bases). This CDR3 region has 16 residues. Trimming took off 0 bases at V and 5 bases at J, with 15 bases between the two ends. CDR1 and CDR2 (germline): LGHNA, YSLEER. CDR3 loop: CASSQDGGWAIDTQYF. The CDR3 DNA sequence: TGCGCCAGCAGCCAAGATGGCGGGTGGGCCATAGATACGCAGTATTTT.

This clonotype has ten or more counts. CDR3 in DNA: TGTGCCAGCAGCCTCCTTCCTCGAATTGAAGCTTTCTTT. Protein: CASSLLPRIEAFF. The rearrangement uses TRBV4-2 and TRBJ1-1, with D unclear. V was shortened by 4 bases and J by 7 bases, with 13 bases between the two germline ends. Germline-derived CDR1 and CDR2 are LGHNA and YNFKEQ. The CDR3 consists of 13 residues.

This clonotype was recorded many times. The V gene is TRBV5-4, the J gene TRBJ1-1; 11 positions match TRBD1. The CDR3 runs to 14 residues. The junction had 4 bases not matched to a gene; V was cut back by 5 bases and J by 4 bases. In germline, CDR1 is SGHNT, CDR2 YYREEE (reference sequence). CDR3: CASSSGTGGTEAFF. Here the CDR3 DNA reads TGTGCCAGCAGTTCGGGGACAGGGGGCACTGAAGCTTTCTTT.

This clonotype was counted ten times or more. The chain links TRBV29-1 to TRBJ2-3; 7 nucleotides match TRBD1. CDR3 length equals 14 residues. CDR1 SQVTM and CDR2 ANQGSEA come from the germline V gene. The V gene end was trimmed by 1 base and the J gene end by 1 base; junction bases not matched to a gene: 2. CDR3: CSVEGTGGTDTQYF. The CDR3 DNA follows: TGCAGCGTTGAAGGAACAGGGGGCACAGATACGCAGTATTTT.

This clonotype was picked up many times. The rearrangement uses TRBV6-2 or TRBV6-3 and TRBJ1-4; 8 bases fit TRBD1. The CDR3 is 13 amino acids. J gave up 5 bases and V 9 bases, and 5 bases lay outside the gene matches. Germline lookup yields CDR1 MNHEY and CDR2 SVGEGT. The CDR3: CASTRDRNEKLFF. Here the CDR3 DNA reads TGTGCCAGTACACGGGACAGGAATGAAAAACTGTTTTTT.